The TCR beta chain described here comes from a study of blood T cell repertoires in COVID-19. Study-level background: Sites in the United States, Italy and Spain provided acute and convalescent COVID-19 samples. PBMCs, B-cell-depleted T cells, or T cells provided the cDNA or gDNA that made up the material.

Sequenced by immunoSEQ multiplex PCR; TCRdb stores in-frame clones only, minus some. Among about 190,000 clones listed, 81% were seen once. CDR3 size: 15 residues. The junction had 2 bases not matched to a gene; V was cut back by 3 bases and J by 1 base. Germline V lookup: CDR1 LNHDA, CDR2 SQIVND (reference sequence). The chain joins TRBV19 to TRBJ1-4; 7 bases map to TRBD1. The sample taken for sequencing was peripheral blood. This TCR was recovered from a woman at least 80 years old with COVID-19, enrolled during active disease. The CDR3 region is CASSIRTGTNEKLFF. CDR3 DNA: TGTGCCAGTAGTATCCGGACAGGAACTAATGAAAAACTGTTTTTT.